This T cell receptor (beta chain) derives from a study of Tregs in tolerant kidney transplant recipients. Study conclusions and caveats: The small number of patients limits these findings pending further validation. Tregs expanded with activated donor B cells seemed most donor-specific.

As regards this clone: Its antigen is still unknown. The CDR3 extends 3 residues past the end of the read, so its final part is completed from the germline J gene.

Sequencing used immunoSEQ multiplex PCR; TCRdb keeps in-frame clones, though not all of them. This sample's clone table lists under 55,000 clones. The CDR3 covers 14 residues. The V gene lost 4 bases and the J gene lost 6 bases, with 14 bases spanning the gap. Germline CDR1 reads LNHDA; CDR2 reads SQIVND (reference sequence). The sequence derives from a human donor who received a combined kidney and bone marrow transplant. This sequence joins TRBV19 and TRBJ2-3; a possible D gene is TRBD1 (6 bases). The sample was CD4+ T cells from blood, taken before the transplant. Partial CDR3 DNA: TGTGCCAGTAGTAAAAGACAGGAGCGTGATACG. Translated, it gives CASSKRQERDT. Given in full, the CDR3 is CASSKRQERDTQYF.